This T cell receptor (beta chain) was documented in a study of neoadjuvant anti-PD-1 for oral cavity cancer. Background on the study: Patients mostly received three to four biweekly nivolumab doses at 3 mg/kg before surgery. Regarding the study as a whole: Post-nivolumab, blood T cell clonality was significantly elevated in non-responders.

Worth noting for this clone: Antigen unknown.

The CDR3 sequence is 15 residues long. CDR1 LNHDA and CDR2 SQIVND come from the germline V gene (reference sequence). V lost 5 bases and J lost 4; bases outside the gene matches: 5. Most PBMC samples had approximately 500 ng input DNA in six replicates. Measured with immunoSEQ multiplex PCR; TCRdb has only the in-frame clones, and not every one. The data hold 15,000 or so clones, with 60% to 80% observed a single time. Sample time point: after neoadjuvant nivolumab, at surgical resection. No culture or expansion preceded analysis of these blood cells. This TCR came from a person aged 40 to 85 with oral cavity squamous cell carcinoma. The chain uses TRBV19 and TRBJ1-4, with 9 bases fitting TRBD1. The sequencing here drew on PBMCs, taken after nivolumab (anti-PD-1) treatment. The CDR3 loop is CASSSSGQGNEKLFF. CDR3 nucleotides: TGTGCCAGTAGTTCGTCGGGACAGGGTAATGAAAAACTGTTTTTT.